This record looks at one T cell receptor (beta chain) sequence and its context. Antigen: not known. The data originate from a study of shared clonotypes between healthy human individuals. Naive CD8 cells lacked CD45RO and underwent positive selection for CCR7, leaving out terminally differentiated effector memory CD45RA+ cells. Donors, without exception, were Caucasian adults residing in Nashville, Tennessee. Study-wide findings and caveats: Since donors were few, the genetic and exposure-history diversity represented was limited.

Several immunoSEQ 96-well plates shared each subset's DNA, each plate a replicate. Only in-frame clones appear in the TCRdb table, and some are missing; sequencing was by immunoSEQ multiplex PCR. The sample includes roughly 600,000 clones, more than 95% seen only once; the top ten take around 0.3%. V dropped 2 bases and J dropped 2; count of bases not matched to a gene: 7. Germline V gene lookup returns CDR1 SEHNR and CDR2 FQNEAQ (reference sequence). The CDR3 spans 16 residues. The rearrangement uses TRBV7-9 and TRBJ2-7, with 9 nucleotides matching TRBD2. This TCR was sampled from a man under 40 in good health. Specimen: naive CD8+ T cells sorted from blood. The CDR3 loop reads CASSLYAGGGTYEQYF. As DNA, the CDR3 is TGTGCCAGCAGCTTATATGCGGGAGGGGGTACCTACGAGCAGTACTTC.